The 21 T cell receptor beta chains given below trace back to one sample, sequenced in a study of T cell clonality in common variable immunodeficiency. Libraries were prepared by immunoSEQ multiplex PCR; TCRdb keeps only in-frame clonotypes and omits some of them. The counts give tens of thousands of clones, none of them seen only once; 5.4% is held by the top ten. The sequencing sample was made of peripheral blood mononuclear cells. These receptors were collected from a person aged 18 to 75 in good health.

This clone was observed a handful of times. Sequencing ends 3 residues short of the CDR3 end; the germline J gene provides the rest. The sample has other DNA sequences that encode this CDR3 too. The chain has TRBV7-8 and TRBJ2-7; 8 positions agree with TRBD2. Germline CDR1 is SGHVS and CDR2 is FQNEAQ. The length of the CDR3 is 16 residues. V dropped 3 bases and J dropped 6; count of bases not matched to a gene: 13. The CDR3 loop is CASSLGWAGGRSEQYF. The sequenced CDR3 bases are TGTGCCAGCAGCTTGGGTTGGGCGGGGGGCAGATCCGAG.

This clone was counted many times. The DNA ends 3 residues before the CDR3 does, and the rest of the CDR3 is filled in from the germline J gene. This chain connects TRBV14 to TRBJ2-1, with 8 bases lining up with TRBD2. The CDR3 has 16 amino acids. Germline lookup yields CDR1 SGHDN and CDR2 FVKESK. The ends lost 0 bases at V and 7 bases at J; junction bases unmatched: 8. The covered CDR3 bases are TGTGCCAGCAGCCAAGAATCAGCGGGAGTCGGAAATGAG. Translation gives CASSQESAGVGNE. The entire CDR3 is CASSQESAGVGNEQFF. Full variable domain (outside the CDR3, taken from reference TRBV14 and TRBJ2-1): EAGVTQFPSHSVIEKGQTVTLRCDPISGHDNLYWYRRVMGKEIKFLLHFVKESKQDESGMPNNRFLAERTGGTYSTLKVQPAELEDSGVYFCASSQESAGVGNEQFFGPGTRLTVL.

This clone was recorded many times. The sequenced part of the CDR3 DNA is TGTGCCAGCAGCTTAGAGGGAGCGGTGAACACTGAA. It is translated as CASSLEGAVNTE. The whole CDR3 sequence reads CASSLEGAVNTEAFF. V gene TRBV7-8 combines with J gene TRBJ1-1; D is unclear. Read data end 3 residues before the CDR3 end; the end is taken from the germline J gene. Trimming left V 1 base short and J 0 bases short, with 9 bases between. The CDR3 is 15 amino acids. Germline CDR1 reads SGHVS; CDR2 reads FQNEAQ.

This clone was counted many times. Read sequence stops 3 residues before the CDR3 end, and the germline J gene provides the missing end. The chain links TRBV14 to TRBJ2-4; a possible D gene is TRBD1 (6 bases). CDR3 length equals 14 residues. Germline CDR1 SGHDN, CDR2 FVKESK. The V end was cut by 5 bases, the J end by 2 bases, with 10 bases between. CDR3 DNA (partial): TGTGCCAGCAGCTCCCGGGACACCAAAAACATT. This gives the protein CASSSRDTKNI. The complete CDR3 reads CASSSRDTKNIQYF.

About this clone: The read is 3 residues too short to cover the CDR3 end, so that end is filled in from the germline J gene. The V gene is TRBV6-4, the J gene TRBJ2-2, with no clear D. This CDR3 contains 15 residues. The germline gives CDR1 MRHNA, CDR2 SNTAGT. V was clipped by 5 bases and J by 9 bases, with 19 bases between them. This CDR3 is CASSLSYLPPRELFF. The sequenced CDR3 bases are TGTGCCAGCAGTCTGAGTTACTTGCCTCCCCGGGAG.

Ten or more counts support this clone. With the read ending 3 residues before the CDR3 end, the germline J gene is used to fill in that end. This chain joins TRBV30 and TRBJ2-1, with 8 nucleotides matching TRBD2. The CDR3 extends over 15 amino acids. Looked up from germline, CDR1 is GTSNPN and CDR2 is SVGIG (reference sequence). Trimming cost V 4 bases and J 7 bases; bases outside gene matches: 12. The sequenced part of the CDR3 DNA is TGTGCCTGGAACCCCGTCGGCGGGGGGTGGAATGAG. It codes for CAWNPVGGGWNE. The entire CDR3 protein is CAWNPVGGGWNEQFF.

This clone was observed at least ten times. The CDR3 end is not reached by the read, which stops 3 residues before it; the germline J gene fills it in. The chain has TRBV30 and TRBJ1-5; D is uncertain. The germline V and J ends were trimmed by 0 bases and 1 base, with 4 bases remaining between them. Per the germline V gene, CDR1 is GTSNPN and CDR2 is SVGIG (reference sequence). The CDR3 consists of 13 residues. CDR3 protein: CAWSVQSNQPQHF. The CDR3 bases that were read are TGTGCCTGGAGTGTACAGAGCAATCAGCCC.

The sample holds many counts of this clone. The read comes to an end 3 residues before the CDR3 does, leaving the germline J gene to fill in the end. The chain uses TRBV5-1 and TRBJ2-1; maybe TRBD2 (5 bases). The CDR3 covers 14 residues. Germline loops: CDR1 SGHRS, CDR2 YFSETQ. Trimming took 4 bases from V and 0 from J, leaving 8 bases between them. The covered CDR3 bases are TGCGCCAGCAGCCCGGACTTCTCCTACAATGAG. Protein product: CASSPDFSYNE. The entire CDR3 protein is CASSPDFSYNEQFF.

This clone has ten or more counts. In the same sample, other DNA sequences code for this CDR3. The CDR3 protein is CAISEPGPGLAGPYNEQFF. The sequenced part of the CDR3 DNA is TGTGCCATCAGTGAGCCAGGTCCGGGACTAGCGGGACCTTACAATGAG. This chain connects TRBV10-3 to TRBJ2-1; the match to TRBD2 covers 13 bases. Read coverage stops 3 residues before the CDR3 terminus; the germline J gene supplies the remainder. The J segment lost 4 bases and the V segment lost 2 bases, leaving 11 bases of the junction unmatched. CDR1 and CDR2 from the germline V gene are ENHRY and SYGVKD. The CDR3 covers 19 residues.

At least ten counts were recorded for this clone. With the read ending 3 residues before the CDR3 end, the germline J gene is used to fill in that end. The chain recombines TRBV6-4 with TRBJ1-5; 7 bases map to TRBD1. This CDR3 spans 16 amino acids. The germline V gene has CDR1 MRHNA and CDR2 SNTAGT. Trimming at V came to 6 bases and at J to 2 bases, leaving 10 bases not matched to a gene. The sequenced part of the CDR3 DNA is TGTGCCAGCAGGGCTGAGGGGGCGACTTGCAATCAGCCC. Protein: CASRAEGATCNQP. The whole CDR3 protein is CASRAEGATCNQPQHF.

In this sample, this clone turned up many times. From the germline J gene comes the end of the CDR3, since the read stops 3 residues before it. The gene calls are TRBV20-1 and TRBJ2-3, with 9 positions matching TRBD2. Germline V gene data show CDR1 as DFQATT and CDR2 as SNEGSKA (reference sequence). With 3 bases clipped from V and 5 bases from J, the junction kept 9 bases outside the gene matches. This CDR3 has 15 amino acids. This chain's CDR3 is CSAREREEVGDTQYF. Incomplete CDR3 DNA: TGCAGTGCTAGGGAGCGGGAGGAGGTCGGAGATACG.

This clone has ten or more counts. Read data end 3 residues before the CDR3 end; the end is taken from the germline J gene. V is TRBV6-1 and J is TRBJ1-1; 12 bases are a match to TRBD1. Germline V CDR1 and CDR2: MNHNS, SASEGT. There are 16 residues in the CDR3. J was trimmed by 3 bases and V by 4 bases; bases with no gene match: 6. CDR3 in amino acids: CASSVGTGGFYTEAFF. The part of the CDR3 DNA that was read is TGTGCCAGCAGTGTCGGGACAGGGGGCTTTTACACTGAA.

This clone was recorded at least ten times. The read ends 3 residues before the CDR3 terminus; that terminus is restored from the germline J gene. The chain couples TRBV4-2 to TRBJ2-6; tentative D call: TRBD1 (6 bases). This CDR3 region has 20 residues. The V and J ends lost 0 bases and 1 base respectively, with 19 bases between them. Per germline, CDR1 LGHNA and CDR2 YNFKEQ. The DNA read from the CDR3 is TGTGCCAGCAGCCAAGACTGGGAGACAGGCACAACGTCTGGGGCCAACGTC. It translates to CASSQDWETGTTSGANV. The full CDR3 reads CASSQDWETGTTSGANVLTF.

This clone was recorded many times. Read sequence stops 3 residues before the CDR3 end, and the germline J gene provides the missing end. The chain couples TRBV5-1 to TRBJ1-4; TRBD1 aligns across 12 bases. The germline gives CDR1 SGHRS, CDR2 YFSETQ. J lost 4 bases, V lost 3 bases, and 4 bases had no gene match. The length of the CDR3 is 16 residues. This chain's CDR3 is CASSSGTGGFNEKLFF. Partial CDR3 DNA: TGCGCCAGCAGCTCCGGGACAGGGGGCTTTAATGAAAAA.

The table lists this clone with many counts. The read comes to an end 3 residues before the CDR3 does, leaving the germline J gene to fill in the end. The V call is TRBV5-1, the J call TRBJ1-3; possibly TRBD1 for D (6 bases). The CDR3 length is 17 residues. CDR1 SGHRS and CDR2 YFSETQ come from the germline V gene. Trimming shortened V by 0 bases and J by 0 bases, and 13 bases separated the two germline ends. The part of the CDR3 DNA that was read is TGCGCCAGCAGCTTGGCCCTTACAGGGCTCTCTGGAAACACC. Encoded protein: CASSLALTGLSGNT. From start to end, the CDR3 is CASSLALTGLSGNTIYF.

The sample holds many counts of this clone. The CDR3 goes on 3 residues after the read ends, and that part is filled in from the germline J gene. The chain joins TRBV5-6 to TRBJ1-4, with TRBD1 matching 9 bases. Germline loops: CDR1 SGHDT, CDR2 YYEEEE. The CDR3 is 15 amino acids. Germline trimming cut 3 bases from V and 8 bases from J; bases unmatched to any gene: 8. CDR3 amino acids: CASSSGTGSFEKLFF. The CDR3 bases that were read are TGTGCCAGCAGCTCCGGGACAGGGTCTTTCGAAAAA.

This clone came up many times. Sequencing ends 3 residues short of the CDR3 end; the germline J gene provides the rest. J is TRBJ2-3 and V is TRBV5-4; 9 bases match TRBD2. Germline-derived CDR1 and CDR2 are SGHNT and YYREEE (reference sequence). The CDR3 covers 16 residues. After removal of 2 bases from V and 3 bases from J, the junction contained 7 bases not matched to a gene. The DNA read from the CDR3 is TGTGCCAGCAGCTTCCGACTAGCGGAAATGACAGATACG. This encodes CASSFRLAEMTDT. The whole CDR3 reads CASSFRLAEMTDTQYF.

Many counts were recorded for this clone. Read data end 3 residues before the CDR3 end; the end is taken from the germline J gene. The chain joins TRBV28 to TRBJ1-2; TRBD1 is a possible D gene (5 bases). Trimming cost V 9 bases and J 5 bases, with 13 bases left between them. Germline lookup yields CDR1 MDHEN and CDR2 SYDVKM. The CDR3 has 12 amino acids. The chain's CDR3 is CASWTGEYGYTF. The part of the CDR3 DNA that was read is TGTGCCAGTTGGACGGGGGAATATGGC.

This clone was counted at least ten times. The CDR3 end lies 3 residues beyond the end of the read and is filled in from the germline J gene. The chain has TRBV5-1 and TRBJ1-6; 7 positions agree with TRBD1. The J segment lost 9 bases and the V segment lost 4 bases, leaving 13 bases of the junction unmatched. The CDR3 has 16 amino acids. Germline lookup yields CDR1 SGHRS and CDR2 YFSETQ. The covered CDR3 bases are TGCGCCAGCAGCCCACAATCCGACAGGGATGGTTCACCC. The encoded protein is CASSPQSDRDGSP. The full CDR3 reads CASSPQSDRDGSPLHF.

This clone was counted many times. The CDR3 goes on 3 residues after the read ends, and that part is filled in from the germline J gene. The chain carries TRBV6-4 and TRBJ1-1, with D perhaps matching TRBD1 (5 bases). Deletions cut 3 bases from V and 3 bases from J, with 8 bases between. In germline, CDR1 is MRHNA, CDR2 SNTAGT. This CDR3 spans 13 amino acids. The CDR3 sequence is CASSEQEHTEAFF. The sequenced CDR3 bases are TGTGCCAGCAGTGAACAGGAGCACACTGAA.

This clone was recorded many times. The CDR3 end lies 3 residues beyond the end of the read and is filled in from the germline J gene. The J gene is TRBJ2-1, the V gene TRBV20-1; TRBD2 matches 8 bases. Germline CDR1 reads DFQATT; CDR2 reads SNEGSKA (reference sequence). The CDR3 is 12 amino acids. CDR3 bases read: TGCAGGGGGAGCGGGAGCTACAATGAG. Its protein is CRGSGSYNE. The CDR3 in full is CRGSGSYNEQFF.